Presented here are 27 T cell receptor beta chains from one specimen sequenced in a study of blood T cell repertoires in COVID-19. Method: immunoSEQ multiplex PCR; TCRdb's copy keeps in-frame clones and lacks some. Among under 200,000 clones listed, 70% to 85% were seen once. Sequenced: peripheral blood. These receptors came from a man between 60 and 70 years old who had recovered from COVID-19.

The V gene is TRBV5-1, the J gene TRBJ2-7; the D is unclear. Looked up from germline, CDR1 is SGHRS and CDR2 is YFSETQ. CDR3 size: 14 residues. The V and J ends lost 2 bases and 0 bases respectively, with 9 bases between them. CDR3 DNA sequence: TGCGCCAGCAGCTTCTATTCTGACTCCTACGAGCAGTACTTC. This gives the protein CASSFYSDSYEQYF. The complete variable domain, with remaining parts taken from reference TRBV5-1 and TRBJ2-7, reads KAGVTQTPRYLIKTRGQQVTLSCSPISGHRSVSWYQQTPGQGLQFLFEYFSETQRNKGNFPGRFSGRQFSNSRSEMNVSTLELGDSALYLCASSFYSDSYEQYFGPGTRLTVT.

V usage is TRBV27 and J usage is TRBJ1-1; D is perhaps TRBD1 (6 bases). The germline gives CDR1 MNHEY, CDR2 SMNVEV (reference sequence). The CDR3 covers 13 residues. V gave up 3 bases and J gave up 7 bases, with 12 bases separating them. CDR3 sequence: CASSFGQTFEAFF. Written as DNA, the CDR3 is TGTGCCAGCAGTTTTGGACAGACCTTTGAAGCTTTCTTT.

The V and J genes are TRBV6-5 and TRBJ2-3, with D maybe TRBD2 (6 bases). Germline values: CDR1 MNHEY, CDR2 SVGAGI. The V and J ends lost 6 bases and 1 base respectively, with 14 bases between them. This CDR3 comprises 15 residues. The CDR3 loop is CASRRVGGGTDTQYF. CDR3 in DNA: TGTGCCAGCAGGAGGGTCGGCGGGGGCACAGATACGCAGTATTTT.

This chain links TRBV5-8 with TRBJ1-1; D is unresolved. Germline-derived CDR1 and CDR2 are SGHTS and YDEGEE. V was pared by 6 bases and J by 11 bases, with 14 bases between. This CDR3 contains 11 residues. The CDR3 spells CASNGPRRAFF. In DNA form, the CDR3 reads TGTGCCAGCAACGGCCCCCGGCGGGCTTTCTTT.

The CDR3 DNA reads TGTGCCAGCAGCCTAGGGGACAGACAGGACCAGCCCCAGCATTTT. Encoded protein: CASSLGDRQDQPQHF. The chain employs TRBV7-8 and TRBJ1-5, with 7 bases lining up with TRBD1. V lost 5 bases, J lost 7 bases, and 11 bases stayed unmatched. The CDR3 totals 15 residues. Germline lookup yields CDR1 SGHVS and CDR2 FQNEAQ.

The chain has TRBV21-1 and TRBJ2-1; the DNA was not used to check the table's D call, TRBD1. TRBV21-1 is labeled a pseudogene. The CDR3 runs to 16 residues. The CDR3 spells CASTPSVDRVHNEQFF. The CDR3 bases are TGTGCCAGCACACCGTCGGTGGACAGGGTGCACAATGAGCAGTTCTTC.

About this clone: One end of the junction does not line up with germline, which may come from a read error. The genes are TRBV4-3 and TRBJ1-4; D uncertain. CDR3 length: 13 residues. Germline CDR1 and CDR2: LGHNA and YSLEER. CDR3 residues: CASSQVTSEKLFF. The CDR3 bases are TGCGCCAGCAGCCAAGTTACTAGTGAAAAACTGTTTTTT.

The chain's CDR3 is CASSSRTGGNIQYF. The DNA of the CDR3 is TGTGCCAGCAGCTCTAGGACAGGGGGAAACATTCAGTACTTC. This chain connects TRBV7-9 to TRBJ2-4; TRBD1 matches at 10 bases. CDR1 is SEHNR and CDR2 is FQNEAQ in the germline V gene (reference sequence). V was clipped by 4 bases and J by 6 bases; unmatched bases: 3. The CDR3 is 14 amino acids.

This chain joins TRBV30 and TRBJ1-1; 10 positions match TRBD1. This CDR3 region has 14 residues. The germline CDR1 and CDR2 sequences are GTSNPN and SVGIG (reference sequence). The trim removed 2 bases at V and 4 bases at J, leaving 4 bases unmatched. The CDR3 protein is CAWSTGTGVTEAFF. DNA for the CDR3: TGTGCCTGGAGTACCGGGACAGGGGTCACTGAAGCTTTCTTT. Looking up the rest from reference TRBV30 and TRBJ1-1 gives the full variable domain: SQTIHQWPATLVQPVGSPLSLECTVEGTSNPNLYWYRQAAGRGLQLLFYSVGIGQISSEVPQNLSASRPQDRQFILSSKKLLLSDSGFYLCAWSTGTGVTEAFFGQGTRLTVV.

This clone appeared a single time. This rearrangement joins TRBV9 to TRBJ2-3; a weak D match, TRBD1 (6 bases). Germline V CDR1 and CDR2: SGDLS, YYNGEE. The CDR3 runs 15 residues. Trimming cost V 0 bases and J 4 bases, with 12 bases left between them. As DNA, the CDR3 is TGTGCCAGCAGCGTAGATCCCAGGGGCCCAGATACGCAGTATTTT. As protein: CASSVDPRGPDTQYF.

The chain employs TRBV19 and TRBJ1-1; possible D gene TRBD1, 5 bases. The CDR3 totals 13 residues. The germline gives CDR1 LNHDA, CDR2 SQIVND (reference sequence). V was trimmed by 6 bases and J by 5 bases, leaving 13 bases between them. In nucleotides, the CDR3 is TGTGCCAGTAGCGGGACTACTGGGACTGAAGCTTTCTTT. Its translation: CASSGTTGTEAFF.

The CDR3 sequence: CASSLNQGTGELFF. The CDR3, as DNA: TGTGCCAGCAGTCTAAACCAGGGGACCGGGGAGCTGTTTTTT. The rearrangement links TRBV6-6 to TRBJ2-2; D possibly corresponds to TRBD1 (6 bases). The V and J ends lost 5 bases and 5 bases respectively, with 12 bases between them. CDR3 length: 14 amino acids. CDR1 and CDR2 (germline): MNHNY, SVGAGI (reference sequence).

The V gene is TRBV6-6, the J gene TRBJ2-1, with TRBD2 identical over 8 bases. Germline V lookup: CDR1 MNHNY, CDR2 SVGAGI (reference sequence). The CDR3 runs 14 residues. V shed 6 bases and J 7 bases; nucleotides not matched to a gene: 8. The CDR3 DNA is TGTGCCAGCAGCGGTCGGGGGGGCGGGAATGAGCAGTTCTTC. Translating it yields CASSGRGGGNEQFF.

The genes are TRBV9 and TRBJ2-7; no clear D gene. V was cut by 1 base and J by 3 bases, with 8 bases left in between. Germline V gene data show CDR1 as SGDLS and CDR2 as YYNGEE. CDR3 length: 13 amino acids. In DNA form, the CDR3 reads TGTGCCAGCAGCGTATCGCCCGGCTACGAGCAGTACTTC. Its translation: CASSVSPGYEQYF.

V and J are TRBV5-3 and TRBJ2-5; D is unresolved. TRBV5-3 qualifies as an ORF whose function is uncertain. This CDR3 has 16 residues. V dropped 0 bases and J dropped 0 bases, with 12 bases sitting between them. Here the CDR3 reads CARSLATPRYQETQYF. In DNA, the CDR3 is TGTGCCAGAAGCTTGGCCACCCCTCGGTACCAAGAGACCCAGTACTTC.

The chain joins TRBV14 to TRBJ2-3, with 15 nucleotides matching TRBD2. Unmatched junction bases numbered 6, after V lost 4 bases and J lost 13 bases. From germline, CDR1 is SGHDN and CDR2 FVKESK. This CDR3 is built from 14 residues. The CDR3 DNA reads as TGTGCCAGCAGCCTGAGGACTAGCGGGGGGGCGAAGTATTTT. This codes for CASSLRTSGGAKYF.

The chain has TRBV7-8 and TRBJ1-2, with 7 bases identical to TRBD1. Unmatched junction bases numbered 8, after V lost 6 bases and J lost 4 bases. Germline CDR1 and CDR2: SGHVS and FQNEAQ. The length of the CDR3 is 14 residues. CDR3 bases: TGTGCCAGCAGGGCTGACAGGGTGGGCTATGGCTACACCTTC. Residues: CASRADRVGYGYTF.

For the CDR3, the DNA is TGTGCCAGCAGCTTAGGGGACAGGGATTTTGAAAAACTGTTTTTT. Protein: CASSLGDRDFEKLFF. The chain employs TRBV11-2 and TRBJ1-4; 9 nucleotides match TRBD1. The length of the CDR3 is 15 residues. Germline V gene sequence: CDR1 SGHAT, CDR2 FQNNGV. V trimming: 1 base; J trimming: 7 bases; junction bases outside the gene matches: 4.

The J gene is TRBJ1-1, the V gene TRBV25-1, with 7 bases that match TRBD1. This CDR3 contains 13 residues. Per the germline V gene, CDR1 is MGHDK and CDR2 is SYGVNS. Losses at the gene ends were 7 bases for V and 3 bases for J; bases not matched to a gene: 5. In DNA, the CDR3 is TGTGCCAGCAAGAGAGGGGGCTACACTGAAGCTTTCTTT. Residues: CASKRGGYTEAFF. Drawing the rest from reference TRBV25-1 and TRBJ1-1, the complete variable domain is EADIYQTPRYLVIGTGKKITLECSQTMGHDKMYWYQQDPGMELHLIHYSYGVNSTEKGDLSSESTVSRIRTEHFPLTLESARPSHTSQYLCASKRGGYTEAFFGQGTRLTVV.

This chain links TRBV13 with TRBJ1-5; D is unresolved. The length of the CDR3 is 15 residues. V lost 0 bases and J 8 bases, leaving 14 bases between the germline ends. Germline CDR1 reads PRHDT; CDR2 reads FYEKMQ (reference sequence). The CDR3 coding sequence is TGTGCCAGCAGCTTAGGGGGCAGGCCCTGGGAGCCCCAGCATTTT. Translating gives CASSLGGRPWEPQHF.

This chain links TRBV5-1 with TRBJ2-3; a possible D gene is TRBD1 (6 bases). With 2 bases removed from V and 0 bases from J, the gap between germline ends came to 16 bases. The CDR3 loop spans 17 amino acids. The germline gives CDR1 SGHRS, CDR2 YFSETQ. The CDR3 nucleotides are TGCGCCAGCAGCTTTCAGGGGTCCTACTCTAGCACAGATACGCAGTATTTT. Amino acid sequence: CASSFQGSYSSTDTQYF. The complete variable domain, with remaining parts taken from reference TRBV5-1 and TRBJ2-3, reads KAGVTQTPRYLIKTRGQQVTLSCSPISGHRSVSWYQQTPGQGLQFLFEYFSETQRNKGNFPGRFSGRQFSNSRSEMNVSTLELGDSALYLCASSFQGSYSSTDTQYFGPGTRLTVL.

The V and J genes are TRBV10-3 and TRBJ2-1, with 11 bases identical to TRBD2. Trimming cost V 10 bases and J 0 bases; bases outside gene matches: 5. The germline V gene encodes CDR1 ENHRY and CDR2 SYGVKD. The CDR3 loop spans 15 amino acids. The chain's CDR3 is CASLAGGYSYNEQFF. In DNA form, the CDR3 reads TGTGCCAGTCTAGCGGGGGGTTACTCCTACAATGAGCAGTTCTTC.

This chain joins TRBV3-1 (or the pseudogene TRBV3-2) and TRBJ2-4; no clear D gene. In germline, CDR1 is LGHDT, CDR2 YNNKEL (reference sequence). V was shortened by 4 bases and J by 0 bases, with 10 bases between the two germline ends. This CDR3 has 15 residues. The CDR3 bases are TGTGCCAGCAGCCCGAGCCTACTAGCCAAAAACATTCAGTACTTC. This encodes CASSPSLLAKNIQYF.

The chain recombines TRBV3-1 (or the pseudogene TRBV3-2) with TRBJ2-3, with 7 nucleotides matching TRBD2. The trim removed 5 bases at V and 1 base at J, leaving 6 bases unmatched. The CDR3 has 15 residues. Per the germline V gene, CDR1 is LGHDT and CDR2 is YNNKEL (reference sequence). Here the CDR3 reads CASSFSGGRTDTQYF. The CDR3, as DNA: TGTGCCAGCAGCTTCTCGGGGGGTCGCACAGATACGCAGTATTTT.

V and J are TRBV6-1 and TRBJ2-7; D not resolved. Germline loops: CDR1 MNHNS, CDR2 SASEGT. The CDR3 is 13 amino acids. The ends were cut back, 0 bases at V and 3 bases at J, with 6 bases in the middle. The CDR3 is CASSEAMSYEQYF. CDR3 DNA: TGTGCCAGCAGTGAAGCGATGAGCTACGAGCAGTACTTC.

This chain uses TRBV6-1 with TRBJ1-4, with D perhaps TRBD1 (5 bases). The CDR3 totals 14 residues. Germline CDR1 reads MNHNS; CDR2 reads SASEGT. V gave up 3 bases and J gave up 8 bases, with 13 bases separating them. This CDR3 reads CASSDGDWKEKLFF. In DNA form, the CDR3 reads TGTGCCAGCAGTGACGGGGACTGGAAGGAAAAACTGTTTTTT.

At least ten counts were recorded for this clone. The V call is TRBV2, the J call TRBJ1-6, with D unclear. The CDR3 runs to 17 residues. Trimming pared 2 bases from V and 0 bases from J, leaving 11 bases between. The V gene's germline CDR1 is SNHLY and CDR2 FYNNEI. The CDR3 reads CASSEIVGGSYNSPLHF. DNA for the CDR3: TGTGCCAGCAGTGAAATCGTAGGAGGCTCCTATAATTCACCCCTCCACTTT.